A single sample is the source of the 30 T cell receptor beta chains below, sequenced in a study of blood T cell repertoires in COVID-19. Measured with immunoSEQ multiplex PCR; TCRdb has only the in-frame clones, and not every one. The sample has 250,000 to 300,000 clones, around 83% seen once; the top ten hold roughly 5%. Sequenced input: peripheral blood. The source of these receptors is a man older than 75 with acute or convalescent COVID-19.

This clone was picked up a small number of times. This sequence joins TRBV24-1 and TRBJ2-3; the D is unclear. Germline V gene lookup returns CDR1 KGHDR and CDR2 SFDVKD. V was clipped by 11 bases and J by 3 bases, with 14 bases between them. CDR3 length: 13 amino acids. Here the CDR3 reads CASGPRMTDTQYF. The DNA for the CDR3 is TGTGCCAGTGGGCCCAGGATGACAGATACGCAGTATTTT.

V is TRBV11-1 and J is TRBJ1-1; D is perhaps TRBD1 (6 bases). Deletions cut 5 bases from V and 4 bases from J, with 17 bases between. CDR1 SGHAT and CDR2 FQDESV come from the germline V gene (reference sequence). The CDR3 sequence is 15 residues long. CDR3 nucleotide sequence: TGTGCCAGCAGCGGTCGGGGGGGCGCCGCCACTGAAGCTTTCTTT. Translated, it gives CASSGRGGAATEAFF.

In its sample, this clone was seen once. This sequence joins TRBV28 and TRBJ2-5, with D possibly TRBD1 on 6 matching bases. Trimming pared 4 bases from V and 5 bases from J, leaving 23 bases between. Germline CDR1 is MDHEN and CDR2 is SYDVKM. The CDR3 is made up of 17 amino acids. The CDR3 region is CASSSIGAGATKETQYF. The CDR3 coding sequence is TGTGCCAGCAGTTCGATTGGAGCAGGGGCGACGAAGGAGACCCAGTACTTC.

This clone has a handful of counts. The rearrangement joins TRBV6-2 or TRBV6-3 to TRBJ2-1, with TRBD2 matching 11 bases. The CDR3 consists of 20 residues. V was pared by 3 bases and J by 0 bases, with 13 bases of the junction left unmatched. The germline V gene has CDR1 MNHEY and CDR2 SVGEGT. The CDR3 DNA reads TGTGCCAGCAGTTATACGACGACTAGCGGGGTCAAAAGCTCCTACAATGAGCAGTTCTTC. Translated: CASSYTTTSGVKSSYNEQFF.

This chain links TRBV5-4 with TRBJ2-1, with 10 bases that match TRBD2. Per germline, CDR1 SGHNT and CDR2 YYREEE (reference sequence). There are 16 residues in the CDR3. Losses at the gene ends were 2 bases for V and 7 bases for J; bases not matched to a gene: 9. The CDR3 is CASSFDLAGGLNEQFF. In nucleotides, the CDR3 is TGTGCCAGCAGCTTTGATTTAGCGGGAGGTTTGAATGAGCAGTTCTTC.

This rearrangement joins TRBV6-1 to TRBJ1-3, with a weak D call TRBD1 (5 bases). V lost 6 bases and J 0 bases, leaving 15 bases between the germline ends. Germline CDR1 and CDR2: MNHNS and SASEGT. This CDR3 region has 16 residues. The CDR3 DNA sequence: TGTGCCAGCAGCGAACCCCTACAGGCCTCTGGAAACACCATATATTTT. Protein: CASSEPLQASGNTIYF.

The CDR3 is CASSPGGSYNEQFF. The CDR3 DNA sequence: TGTGCCAGCAGTCCGGGGGGCTCCTACAATGAGCAGTTCTTC. The chain combines TRBV9 with TRBJ2-1, with 7 bases lining up with TRBD2. CDR3 length: 14 amino acids. Germline assignment: CDR1 SGDLS and CDR2 YYNGEE. Losses at the gene ends were 5 bases for V and 0 bases for J; bases not matched to a gene: 2.

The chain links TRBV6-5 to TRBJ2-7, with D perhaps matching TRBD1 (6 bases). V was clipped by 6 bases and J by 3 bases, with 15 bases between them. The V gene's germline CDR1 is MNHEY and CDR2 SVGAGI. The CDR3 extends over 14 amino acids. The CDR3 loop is CASRLTGGNYEQYF. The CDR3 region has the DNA TGTGCCAGCAGATTGACAGGTGGGAACTACGAGCAGTACTTC.

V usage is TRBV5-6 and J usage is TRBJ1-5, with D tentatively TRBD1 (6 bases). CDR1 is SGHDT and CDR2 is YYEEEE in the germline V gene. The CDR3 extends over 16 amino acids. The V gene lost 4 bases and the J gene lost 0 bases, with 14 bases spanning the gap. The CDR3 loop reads CASSLGAGSSNQPQHF. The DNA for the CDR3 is TGTGCCAGCAGCCTGGGGGCGGGATCTAGCAATCAGCCCCAGCATTTT.

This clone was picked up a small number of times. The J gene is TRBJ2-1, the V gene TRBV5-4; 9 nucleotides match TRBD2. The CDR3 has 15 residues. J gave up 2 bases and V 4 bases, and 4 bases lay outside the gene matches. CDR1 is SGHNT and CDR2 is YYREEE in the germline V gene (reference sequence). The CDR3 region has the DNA TGTGCCAGCAGCAATAGCGGGGGCACCTACAATGAGCAGTTCTTC. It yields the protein CASSNSGGTYNEQFF.

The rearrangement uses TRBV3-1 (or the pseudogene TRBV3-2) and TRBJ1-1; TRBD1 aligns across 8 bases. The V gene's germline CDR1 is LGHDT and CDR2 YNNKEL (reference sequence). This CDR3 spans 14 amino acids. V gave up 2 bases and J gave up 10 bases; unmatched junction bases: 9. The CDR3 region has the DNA TGTGCCAGCAGCCAAACTGGGCAGGGGGCTAGAGCTTTCTTT. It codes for CASSQTGQGARAFF.

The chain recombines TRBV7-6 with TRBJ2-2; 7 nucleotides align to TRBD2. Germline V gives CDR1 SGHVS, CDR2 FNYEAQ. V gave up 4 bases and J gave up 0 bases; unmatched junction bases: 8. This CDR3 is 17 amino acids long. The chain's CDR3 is CASSSSIAGPNTGELFF. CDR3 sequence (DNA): TGTGCCAGCAGCTCCTCGATAGCGGGCCCGAACACCGGGGAGCTGTTTTTT.

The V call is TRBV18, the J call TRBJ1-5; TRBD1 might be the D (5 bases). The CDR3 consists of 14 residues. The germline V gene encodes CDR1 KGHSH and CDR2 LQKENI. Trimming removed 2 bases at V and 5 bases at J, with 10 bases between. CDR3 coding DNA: TGTGCCAGCTCACCAGGCAGGGATGATCAGCCCCAGCATTTT. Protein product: CASSPGRDDQPQHF.

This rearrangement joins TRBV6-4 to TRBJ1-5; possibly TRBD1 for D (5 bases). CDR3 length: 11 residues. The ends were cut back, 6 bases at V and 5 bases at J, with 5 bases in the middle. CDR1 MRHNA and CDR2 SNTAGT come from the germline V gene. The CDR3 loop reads CASSRDQPQHF. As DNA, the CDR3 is TGTGCCAGCAGCAGGGATCAGCCCCAGCATTTT.

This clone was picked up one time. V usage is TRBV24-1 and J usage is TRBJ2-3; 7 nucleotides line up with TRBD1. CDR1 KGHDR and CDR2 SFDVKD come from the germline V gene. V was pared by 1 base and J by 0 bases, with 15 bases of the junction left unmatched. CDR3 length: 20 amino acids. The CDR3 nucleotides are TGTGCCACCAGTGATTTAGGCCGGGACAGACAACGTTCTAGCACAGATACGCAGTATTTT. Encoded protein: CATSDLGRDRQRSSTDTQYF.

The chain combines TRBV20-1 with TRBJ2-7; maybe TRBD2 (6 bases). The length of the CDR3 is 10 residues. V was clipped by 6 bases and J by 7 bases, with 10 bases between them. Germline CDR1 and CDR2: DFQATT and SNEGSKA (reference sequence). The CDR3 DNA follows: TGCAGTGCCCCCCGGGGGGAGCAGTACTTC. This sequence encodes CSAPRGEQYF.

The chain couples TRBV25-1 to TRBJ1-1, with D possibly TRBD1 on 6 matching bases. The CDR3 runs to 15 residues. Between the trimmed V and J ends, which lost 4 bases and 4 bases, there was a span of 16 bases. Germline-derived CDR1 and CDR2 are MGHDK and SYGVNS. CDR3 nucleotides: TGTGCCAGCAGTGCGATTCGGGGAGGGGGCACTGAAGCTTTCTTT. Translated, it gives CASSAIRGGGTEAFF.

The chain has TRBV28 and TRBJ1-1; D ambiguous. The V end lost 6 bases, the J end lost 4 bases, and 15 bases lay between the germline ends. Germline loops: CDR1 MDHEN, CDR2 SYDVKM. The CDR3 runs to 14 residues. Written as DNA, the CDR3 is TGTGCCAGCAGCACTGATTCCCCGGTCACTGAAGCTTTCTTT. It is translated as CASSTDSPVTEAFF.

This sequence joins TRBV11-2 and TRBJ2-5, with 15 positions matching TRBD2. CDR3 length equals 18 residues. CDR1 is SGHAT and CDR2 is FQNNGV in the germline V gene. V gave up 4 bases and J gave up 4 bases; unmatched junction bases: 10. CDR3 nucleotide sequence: TGTGCCAGCAGCTCCGGACTAGCGGGGGGGGGTTTCAGAGAGACCCAGTACTTC. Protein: CASSSGLAGGGFRETQYF.

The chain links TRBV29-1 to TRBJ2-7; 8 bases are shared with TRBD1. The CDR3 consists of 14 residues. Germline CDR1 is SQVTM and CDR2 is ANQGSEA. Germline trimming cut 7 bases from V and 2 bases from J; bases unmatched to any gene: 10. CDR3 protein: CSGQGDRHPYEQYF. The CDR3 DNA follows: TGCAGCGGCCAGGGGGACAGGCACCCCTACGAGCAGTACTTC.

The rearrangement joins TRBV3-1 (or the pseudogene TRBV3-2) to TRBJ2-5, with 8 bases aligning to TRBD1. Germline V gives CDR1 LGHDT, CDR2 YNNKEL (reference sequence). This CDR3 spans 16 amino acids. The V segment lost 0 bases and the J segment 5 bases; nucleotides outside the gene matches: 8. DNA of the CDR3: TGTGCCAGCAGCCAAGATGAGGCAGGGGGCGATGAGACCCAGTACTTC. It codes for CASSQDEAGGDETQYF.

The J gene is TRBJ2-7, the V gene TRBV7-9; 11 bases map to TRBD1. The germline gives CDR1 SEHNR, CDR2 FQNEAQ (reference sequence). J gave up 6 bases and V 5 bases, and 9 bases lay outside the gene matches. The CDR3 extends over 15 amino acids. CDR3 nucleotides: TGTGCCAGCAGCCTGTCCGGGACAGGGGGTTCCGAGCAGTACTTC. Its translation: CASSLSGTGGSEQYF. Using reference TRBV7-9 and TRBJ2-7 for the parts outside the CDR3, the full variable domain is DTGVSQNPRHKITKRGQNVTFRCDPISEHNRLYWYRQTLGQGPEFLTYFQNEAQLEKSRLLSDRFSAERPKGSFSTLEIQRTEQGDSAMYLCASSLSGTGGSEQYFGPGTRLTVT.

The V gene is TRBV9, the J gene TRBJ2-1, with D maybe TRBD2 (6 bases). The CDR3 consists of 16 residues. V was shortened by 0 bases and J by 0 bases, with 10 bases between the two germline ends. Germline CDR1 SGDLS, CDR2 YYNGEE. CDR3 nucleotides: TGTGCCAGCAGCGTAGCTGGTAGCGGCTCCTACAATGAGCAGTTCTTC. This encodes CASSVAGSGSYNEQFF.

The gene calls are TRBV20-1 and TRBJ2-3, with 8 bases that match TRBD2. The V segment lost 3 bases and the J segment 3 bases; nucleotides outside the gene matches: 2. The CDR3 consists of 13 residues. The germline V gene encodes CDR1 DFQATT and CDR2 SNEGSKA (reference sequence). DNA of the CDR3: TGCAGTGCTAGTAGCGGGAATACAGATACGCAGTATTTT. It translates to CSASSGNTDTQYF.

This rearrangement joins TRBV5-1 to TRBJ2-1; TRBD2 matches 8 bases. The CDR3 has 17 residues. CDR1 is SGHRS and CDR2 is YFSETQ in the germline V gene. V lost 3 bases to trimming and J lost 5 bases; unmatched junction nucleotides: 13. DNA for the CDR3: TGCGCCAGCAGCTCTTACCCCTCTAGCGGGCGAGACAATGAGCAGTTCTTC. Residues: CASSSYPSSGRDNEQFF.

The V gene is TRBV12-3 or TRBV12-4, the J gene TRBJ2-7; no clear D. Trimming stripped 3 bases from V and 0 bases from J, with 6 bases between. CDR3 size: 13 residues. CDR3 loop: CASSLHGSYEQYF. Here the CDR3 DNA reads TGTGCCAGCAGTTTGCACGGCTCCTACGAGCAGTACTTC.

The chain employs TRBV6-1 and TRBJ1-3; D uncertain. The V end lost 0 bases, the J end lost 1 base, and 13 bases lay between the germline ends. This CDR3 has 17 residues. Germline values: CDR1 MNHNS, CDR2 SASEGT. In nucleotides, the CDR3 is TGTGCCAGCAGTGAAGCCCGAATTGAGATGTCTGGAAACACCATATATTTT. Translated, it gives CASSEARIEMSGNTIYF.

The CDR3 protein is CASSWGLLSYEQYF. The CDR3 nucleotides are TGTGCCAGCAGCTGGGGACTGCTCTCCTACGAGCAGTACTTC. The chain couples TRBV7-2 to TRBJ2-7, with D possibly matching TRBD2 (6 bases). This CDR3 region has 14 residues. Germline-derived CDR1 and CDR2 are SGHTA and FQGNSA. Trimming left V 4 bases short and J 0 bases short, with 10 bases between.

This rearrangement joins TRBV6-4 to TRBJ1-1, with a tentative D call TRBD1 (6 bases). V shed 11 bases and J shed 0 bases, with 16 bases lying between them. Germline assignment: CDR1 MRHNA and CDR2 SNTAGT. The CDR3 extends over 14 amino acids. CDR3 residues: CARGGTEMNTEAFF. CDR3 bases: TGTGCCCGAGGGGGTACGGAAATGAACACTGAAGCTTTCTTT.

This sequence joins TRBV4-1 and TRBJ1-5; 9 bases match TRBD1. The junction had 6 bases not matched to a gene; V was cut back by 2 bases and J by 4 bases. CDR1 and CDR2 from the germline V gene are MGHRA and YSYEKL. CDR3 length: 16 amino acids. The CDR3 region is CASSQLGTGLNQPQHF. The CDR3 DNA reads TGCGCCAGCAGCCAACTCGGGACAGGGCTTAATCAGCCCCAGCATTTT.